This record concerns one TCR beta chain sequence. CDR3 length equals 14 residues. V lost 7 bases and J 4 bases, leaving 14 bases between the germline ends. In germline, CDR1 is MNHEY, CDR2 SVGAGI. These data are taken from a study of blood T cell repertoires in COVID-19. Whole-study context: COVID-19 samples collected from the United States, Italy and Spain covered acute and convalescent phases. T cells, B-cell-depleted T cells, or PBMCs supplied cDNA or gDNA.

Per the authors' pipeline: For nucleated cells, counts were estimated from reference gene primer amplification. Using immunoSEQ multiplex PCR, the repertoire was profiled, and TCRdb retains in-frame clones only, with some absent. V, J and clone size are those of that table, while D and trimming were read from the DNA. The table records about 69,000 clones, approximately 79% of them present only once. This sequence joins TRBV6-5 and TRBJ1-3; D is perhaps TRBD1 (5 bases). The clonotype was recovered from a human donor in a cohort sampled during active COVID-19. The specimen sequenced was peripheral blood. CDR3 bases: TGTGCCAGCACTGGGGGGGGGACCGGAAACACCATATATTTT. Amino acids: CASTGGGTGNTIYF.